The rows below give T cell receptor beta chains drawn from one sample of a study of blood T cell repertoires in COVID-19. Assay: immunoSEQ multiplex PCR; the TCRdb copy retains only in-frame clones and omits some. The table includes 250,000 to 300,000 clones, 89% detected once. Sequencing was carried out using peripheral blood. Receptors were obtained from a man aged 50 or older with acute or convalescent COVID-19. CDR3s include the opening cysteine and the closing phenylalanine or tryptophan. Clone size appears in some rows only: once, few, many, or a class for an expanded clone.

v_call: TRBV6-6
clone_size: .
cdr3_aa: CASSYGPGGYTF

v_call: TRBV10-3
clone_size: .
cdr3_aa: CAITGDSSNSPLHF

v_call: TRBV2
clone_size: .
cdr3_aa: CASRLPNTEAFF

v_call: TRBV7-2
clone_size: .
cdr3_aa: CASSFDRIQETQYF

v_call: TRBV19
clone_size: .
cdr3_aa: CASSTPGTGGEQFF

v_call: TRBV3-1/TRBV3-2
clone_size: .
cdr3_aa: CASSPQGVAAGELFF

v_call: TRBV19
clone_size: once
cdr3_aa: CASLKGADTQYF

v_call: TRBV9
clone_size: few
cdr3_aa: CASSTSGGLRSNTDTQYF

v_call: TRBV5-4
clone_size: .
cdr3_aa: CASSAAGQVGTGELFF

v_call: TRBV18
clone_size: .
cdr3_aa: CASSPRAGRETQYF

v_call: TRBV12-3/TRBV12-4
clone_size: .
cdr3_aa: CASSFTLGGQYF

v_call: TRBV10-3
clone_size: .
cdr3_aa: CAISDRPTTGGDYGYTF

v_call: TRBV6-5
clone_size: once
cdr3_aa: CASHVGGNQPQHF

v_call: TRBV5-4
clone_size: .
cdr3_aa: CASSSTGYTDTQYF

v_call: TRBV6-5
clone_size: once
cdr3_aa: CATRLGTGSNQPQHF

v_call: TRBV5-5
clone_size: few
cdr3_aa: CASSLIPRTGRDEQYF

v_call: TRBV7-3
clone_size: few
cdr3_aa: CASSLGGRNEQFF

v_call: TRBV20-1
clone_size: .
cdr3_aa: CSAPMLEGQFF

v_call: TRBV7-9
clone_size: .
cdr3_aa: CASSSFQGGGFNGYTF

v_call: TRBV5-1
clone_size: .
cdr3_aa: CASSQGGAGQNIQYF

v_call: TRBV10-3
clone_size: .
cdr3_aa: CAISAGLAGTTDTQYF

v_call: TRBV30
clone_size: .
cdr3_aa: CASASLGGAF

v_call: TRBV13
clone_size: .
cdr3_aa: CASSSGRYGYTF

v_call: TRBV19
clone_size: .
cdr3_aa: CASSTGLAGPSEDEQFF

v_call: TRBV18
clone_size: .
cdr3_aa: CASSRTGEGGEQFF

v_call: TRBV11-2
clone_size: once
cdr3_aa: CASSPGFSGEQYF

v_call: TRBV6-1
clone_size: .
cdr3_aa: CASSEGSVATNEKLFF

v_call: TRBV19
clone_size: .
cdr3_aa: CASSRGGQSPLHF

v_call: TRBV7-3
clone_size: once
cdr3_aa: CASSLTGASSYNSPLHF

v_call: TRBV7-3
clone_size: .
cdr3_aa: CASSNGGNYNEQFF

v_call: TRBV14
clone_size: once
cdr3_aa: CASSPVDRDRYAGYTF

v_call: TRBV12-3/TRBV12-4
clone_size: once
cdr3_aa: CASTPTLYEQYF

v_call: TRBV30
clone_size: .
cdr3_aa: CAWSGAGDIQYF

v_call: TRBV30
clone_size: .
cdr3_aa: CAWSVQGATGELFF

v_call: TRBV19
clone_size: .
cdr3_aa: CASSLTGGRDTEAFF

v_call: TRBV11-2
clone_size: .
cdr3_aa: CASSSNRPLGQAVAEQYF

v_call: TRBV9
clone_size: once
cdr3_aa: CASSLGGAGAVNEQFF

v_call: TRBV12-5
clone_size: .
cdr3_aa: CASGRQVQETQYF

v_call: TRBV10-3
clone_size: .
cdr3_aa: CAISESTGVEQYF

v_call: TRBV29-1
clone_size: few
cdr3_aa: CSVAREASSYNEQFF

v_call: TRBV5-1
clone_size: .
cdr3_aa: CASSLAGYGYTF

v_call: TRBV7-8
clone_size: .
cdr3_aa: CASRPDRVRAEAFF

v_call: TRBV6-5
clone_size: .
cdr3_aa: CASSWTGENTEAFF

v_call: TRBV5-1
clone_size: .
cdr3_aa: CASSLNPGQGEGYTF

v_call: TRBV29-1
clone_size: .
cdr3_aa: CSVGRRGRGGTSTDTQYF

v_call: TRBV15
clone_size: .
cdr3_aa: CATSRRGTGLYGYTF

v_call: TRBV18
clone_size: .
cdr3_aa: CASSPQPTSNTEAFF

v_call: TRBV30
clone_size: .
cdr3_aa: CAWSSARGETQYF

v_call: TRBV10-3
clone_size: once
cdr3_aa: CASKQAPLNTEAFF

v_call: TRBV5-4
clone_size: .
cdr3_aa: CASSPGLAGASEQFF

v_call: TRBV24-1
clone_size: .
cdr3_aa: CATHEAFF

v_call: TRBV18
clone_size: .
cdr3_aa: CASSALGVSYEQYF

v_call: TRBV6-6
clone_size: .
cdr3_aa: CASSYRGQGLNTEAFF

v_call: TRBV9
clone_size: .
cdr3_aa: CASSVGELAASTDTQYF

v_call: TRBV25-1
clone_size: .
cdr3_aa: CASRDLLQGAGSPLHF